Listed below are T cell receptor beta chains from one sample, sequenced in a study of blood T cells in healthy people across ages. TCRdb reprocessed the 5' RACE reads with MiXCR, giving one entry per CDR3 protein. This sample has 950,000 to 1,200,000 distinct CDR3 sequences, with more than 30% found just once. The sample was blood. The origin of the receptors is a young man in good health. CDR3s include the opening cysteine and the closing phenylalanine or tryptophan. Fields, in order: V gene, J gene, clone size, D gene, CDR3 protein, CDR3 DNA. D genes are given only for firm matches. Part of the rows lack a size; the others show once, few, many or a class for expanded clones.

V: TRBV20-1
J: TRBJ2-3
size: .
D: .
CDR3: CGALTQGLHSTDTQYF
DNA: TGCGGTGCCTTGACTCAGGGGCTCCACTCGACAGATACGCAGTATTTT

V: TRBV7-9
J: TRBJ1-2
size: .
D: .
CDR3: CASSLGETDTNYGYTF
DNA: TGTGCCAGCAGCTTAGGGGAGACGGATACTAACTATGGCTACACCTTC

V: TRBV20-1
J: TRBJ1-2
size: .
D: .
CDR3: CSARTGFGGGYTF
DNA: TGCAGTGCTAGAACGGGGTTTGGGGGCGGCTACACCTTC

V: TRBV18
J: TRBJ1-1
size: .
D: TRBD1
CDR3: CASSPPQGGEAFF
DNA: TGTGCCAGCTCCCCTCCTCAGGGGGGTGAAGCTTTCTTT

V: TRBV12-5
J: TRBJ1-1
size: .
D: .
CDR3: CASGLTPTGLGGAFF
DNA: TGTGCTAGTGGTTTGACCCCGACAGGCCTAGGAGGAGCTTTCTTT

V: TRBV6-5
J: TRBJ1-3
size: .
D: .
CDR3: CASSYLSPAVNYGNTIYF
DNA: TGTGCCAGCAGTTACCTCTCGCCCGCCGTCAACTACGGAAACACCATATATTTT

V: TRBV20-1
J: TRBJ1-1
size: .
D: TRBD1
CDR3: CSARGQGGRTEAFF
DNA: TGCAGTGCTCGAGGACAGGGGGGGCGCACTGAAGCTTTCTTT

V: TRBV7-2
J: TRBJ1-2
size: many
D: .
CDR3: CASSLYGQTDGYTF
DNA: TGTGCCAGCAGCTTATACGGGCAGACAGATGGCTACACCTTC

V: TRBV7-9
J: TRBJ1-1
size: once
D: .
CDR3: CASSTSWGPGNTEAFF
DNA: TGTGCCAGCAGCACCTCCTGGGGGCCCGGGAACACTGAAGCTTTCTTT

V: TRBV12-3/TRBV12-4
J: TRBJ1-2
size: .
D: .
CDR3: CASSLGMAFTF
DNA: TGTGCCAGCAGTTTAGGGATGGCTTTCACCTTC

V: TRBV10-3
J: TRBJ1-1
size: .
D: TRBD1
CDR3: CAISEPNTGANTEAFF
DNA: TGTGCCATCAGTGAGCCGAATACAGGGGCGAACACTGAAGCTTTCTTT

V: TRBV18
J: TRBJ1-1
size: few
D: TRBD1
CDR3: CASSPTLQGVSTEAFF
DNA: TGTGCCAGCTCACCGACGTTACAGGGGGTGAGCACTGAAGCTTTCTTT

V: TRBV4-1
J: TRBJ1-5
size: few
D: .
CDR3: CASSGEGPGQPQHF
DNA: TGCGCCAGCAGCGGGGAGGGACCCGGTCAGCCCCAGCATTTT

V: TRBV5-1
J: TRBJ1-1
size: .
D: .
CDR3: CASSLARGDSGEAFF
DNA: TGCGCCAGCAGCTTGGCTCGGGGGGATAGTGGTGAAGCTTTCTTT

V: TRBV3-1
J: TRBJ2-5
size: .
D: .
CDR3: CASSLHLGDETQYF
DNA: TGTGCCAGCAGCCTACACCTGGGGGATGAGACCCAGTACTTC

V: TRBV5-1
J: TRBJ1-1
size: few
D: TRBD1
CDR3: CASSLWTGDRSTEAFF
DNA: TGCGCCAGCAGCTTGTGGACAGGGGATAGAAGCACTGAAGCTTTCTTT

V: TRBV29-1
J: TRBJ1-3
size: .
D: .
CDR3: CSVGGPAGNTIYF
DNA: TGCAGCGTTGGGGGTCCGGCCGGAAACACCATATATTTT

V: TRBV7-2
J: TRBJ1-1
size: .
D: .
CDR3: CASSLGRADTEAFF
DNA: TGTGCCAGCAGCTTAGGCAGGGCGGACACTGAAGCTTTCTTT

V: TRBV12-3/TRBV12-4
J: TRBJ2-5
size: .
D: TRBD2
CDR3: CASSFSGGAINEQYF
DNA: TGTGCCAGCAGTTTTAGCGGGGGGGCGATTAATGAGCAGTACTTC

V: TRBV6-2/TRBV6-3
J: TRBJ2-2
size: .
D: TRBD1
CDR3: CASSWTGVTGELFF
DNA: TGTGCCAGCAGTTGGACAGGGGTCACCGGGGAGCTGTTTTTT

V: TRBV28
J: TRBJ2-7
size: .
D: .
CDR3: CAARQASSYNEQYF
DNA: TGTGCCGCCAGGCAGGCCAGCTCCTACAATGAGCAGTACTTC

V: TRBV7-2
J: TRBJ2-3
size: .
D: TRBD2
CDR3: CASSTRGTSKYF
DNA: TGTGCCAGCAGCACAAGGGGGACTAGCAAGTATTTT

V: TRBV27
J: TRBJ1-1
size: .
D: .
CDR3: CASSPGSPTEAFF
DNA: TGTGCCAGCAGTCCCGGTAGCCCCACTGAAGCTTTCTTT

V: TRBV7-2
J: TRBJ2-1
size: many
D: TRBD2
CDR3: CASSPGLANYNEQFF
DNA: TGTGCCAGCAGCCCGGGACTAGCGAATTACAATGAGCAGTTCTTC

V: TRBV7-2
J: TRBJ2-7
size: once
D: TRBD1
CDR3: CASSLFLDRSSYNEQYF
DNA: TGTGCCAGCAGCTTATTTCTGGACAGGAGCTCCTACAATGAGCAGTACTTC

V: TRBV9
J: TRBJ2-1
size: .
D: TRBD2
CDR3: CASSVGLAVEETQFF
DNA: TGTGCCAGCAGCGTGGGACTAGCGGTGGAAGAGACCCAGTTCTTC

V: TRBV21-1
J: TRBJ1-2
size: .
D: .
CDR3: CARPLRQRPNYGYTF
DNA: TGTGCCAGACCGCTCAGACAGCGCCCAAACTATGGCTACACCTTC

V: TRBV29-1
J: TRBJ2-7
size: .
D: .
CDR3: CSVEDRGRVEQYF
DNA: TGCAGCGTTGAAGATCGGGGCCGGGTCGAGCAGTACTTC

V: TRBV29-1
J: TRBJ2-2
size: .
D: TRBD1
CDR3: CSVRGTQGANTGELFF
DNA: TGCAGCGTCCGGGGGACACAGGGGGCGAACACCGGGGAGCTGTTTTTT